The clone carrying this TCR beta chain showed up just once. The antigen remains undetermined. This specimen comes from a study of T cell responses to AZD1222 COVID-19 vaccine. Study results and caveats: No repertoire was sampled before or during the peak T cell response, only after it. Reports say nearly half of spike-specific TCRs go after unmutated variant regions. The sample set comprised mostly white British donors with more females, and clonal diversity was possibly underestimated. Only a handful of AZD1222 recipients were seropositive at baseline.

Assay: immunoSEQ multiplex PCR; the TCRdb copy retains only in-frame clones and omits some. The sample includes 90,000 to 150,000 clones, 85% to 90% of them seen just once. Per the germline V gene, CDR1 is LGHNA and CDR2 is YNFKEQ. The CDR3 spans 15 residues. Trimming removed 4 bases from V and 3 bases from J, with 15 bases in between. The chain links TRBV4-2 to TRBJ2-5; TRBD2 is a possible D gene (5 bases). Sequences were derived from peripheral blood, sampled on day 0 of AZD1222 vaccination. This clonotype was sampled from an adult in good health. CDR3 residues: CASSRLDGVEETQYF. In DNA, the CDR3 is TGTGCCAGCAGCCGCCTCGACGGGGTGGAAGAGACCCAGTACTTC.